The source of this TCR beta chain is a study of cytomegalovirus exposure and HLA in healthy donors. Study results and limitations: CMV serostatus was the sole immune exposure data available. The listing of 150 to 200 TCR beta chains classed them as cytomegalovirus-associated. The dataset shows that most TCR sequences were rare, while some public TCRs occurred in many donors. Reports credit the classifier with highly specific, highly sensitive diagnosis of cytomegalovirus status.

V lost 5 bases to trimming and J lost 11 bases; unmatched junction nucleotides: 15. Germline CDR1 is MNHEY and CDR2 is SMNVEV (reference sequence). There are 15 residues in the CDR3. Note on this clone: Its antigen is not identified.

The PCR employed 60 Vbeta primers together with 13 Jbeta primers. TCRdb's table, derived via immunoSEQ multiplex PCR, lists solely in-frame clones and lacks some. The data hold roughly 120,000 clones, with roughly 83% observed a single time. The sequencing input was PBMCs. The J gene is TRBJ1-1, the V gene TRBV27; 9 bases are shared with TRBD1. The clonotype was recovered from a man aged 25-45 years in good health and CMV-seropositive. CDR3 amino acids: CASSLTTGTGLRAFF. The CDR3 region has the DNA TGTGCCAGCAGTCTCACAACCGGGACAGGGTTGAGGGCTTTCTTT.